This is a list of T cell receptor beta chains from one sample in a study of blood T cell repertoires in COVID-19. Sequencing was performed with immunoSEQ multiplex PCR; in TCRdb, only in-frame clones are kept and a portion is missing. This table has around 150,000 clones, approximately 73% appearing once. The specimen sequenced was peripheral blood. The receptors derive from a woman older than 75 with acute or convalescent COVID-19. Both conserved end residues are part of each CDR3. D genes are given only for firm matches. Not all rows give a size; the values are once, few, many and, for expanded clones, a class.

j_gene: TRBJ1-5
v_gene: TRBV28
abundance: NA
d_gene: NA
CDR3nt: TGTGCCAGCAGCACCGGGGGTATTAGCAATCAGCCCCAGCATTTT
CDR3aa: CASSTGGISNQPQHF

j_gene: TRBJ2-3
v_gene: TRBV5-1
abundance: few
d_gene: TRBD2
CDR3nt: TGCGCCAGCAGCTTGGGATCTAGCGGACAACCCGGCGATACGCAGTATTTT
CDR3aa: CASSLGSSGQPGDTQYF

j_gene: TRBJ2-7
v_gene: TRBV5-5
abundance: NA
d_gene: TRBD1
CDR3nt: TGTGCCAGCAGCAGGACAGGGACGGGCGAGCAGTACTTC
CDR3aa: CASSRTGTGEQYF

j_gene: TRBJ1-5
v_gene: TRBV12-3/TRBV12-4
abundance: NA
d_gene: NA
CDR3nt: TGTGCCAGCAGATCGGGGAATCAGCCCCAGCATTTT
CDR3aa: CASRSGNQPQHF

j_gene: TRBJ1-2
v_gene: TRBV19
abundance: NA
d_gene: NA
CDR3nt: TGTGCCAGTAGTATTCAGGGTCCCGGGGGCTACACCTTC
CDR3aa: CASSIQGPGGYTF

j_gene: TRBJ1-5
v_gene: TRBV5-1
abundance: NA
d_gene: NA
CDR3nt: TGCGCCAGCAGCTTGGCGGGGGGGGCTGAACAGCCCCAGCATTTT
CDR3aa: CASSLAGGAEQPQHF

j_gene: TRBJ1-2
v_gene: TRBV5-1
abundance: NA
d_gene: NA
CDR3nt: TGCGCCAGCAGCCCGGAGAGGGACTATGGCTACACCTTC
CDR3aa: CASSPERDYGYTF

j_gene: TRBJ1-2
v_gene: TRBV4-2
abundance: few
d_gene: TRBD1
CDR3nt: TGTGCCAGCAGCCAAGATTGGGACAGGGCGTTAGGCTACACCTTC
CDR3aa: CASSQDWDRALGYTF

j_gene: TRBJ2-7
v_gene: TRBV7-9
abundance: NA
d_gene: TRBD2
CDR3nt: TGTGCCAGCAGCTTAGTTGTGGCGGGAGGGCTCGAGCAGTACTTC
CDR3aa: CASSLVVAGGLEQYF

j_gene: TRBJ1-5
v_gene: TRBV19
abundance: NA
d_gene: NA
CDR3nt: TGTGCCAGCGACCCCGGGAGGCCAAATCAGCCCCAGCATTTT
CDR3aa: CASDPGRPNQPQHF

j_gene: TRBJ2-7
v_gene: TRBV19
abundance: NA
d_gene: NA
CDR3nt: TGTGCCACTAGCCCAAGGATAGACAGGCCCTGGGAGCAGTACTTC
CDR3aa: CATSPRIDRPWEQYF

j_gene: TRBJ1-2
v_gene: TRBV7-9
abundance: NA
d_gene: NA
CDR3nt: TGTGCCAGCAGCACACAGGATTGGGGCTACACCTTC
CDR3aa: CASSTQDWGYTF

j_gene: TRBJ1-1
v_gene: TRBV30
abundance: NA
d_gene: NA
CDR3nt: TGTGCCTGGAGTAACACAGGGTGGCCTGAAGCTTTCTTT
CDR3aa: CAWSNTGWPEAFF